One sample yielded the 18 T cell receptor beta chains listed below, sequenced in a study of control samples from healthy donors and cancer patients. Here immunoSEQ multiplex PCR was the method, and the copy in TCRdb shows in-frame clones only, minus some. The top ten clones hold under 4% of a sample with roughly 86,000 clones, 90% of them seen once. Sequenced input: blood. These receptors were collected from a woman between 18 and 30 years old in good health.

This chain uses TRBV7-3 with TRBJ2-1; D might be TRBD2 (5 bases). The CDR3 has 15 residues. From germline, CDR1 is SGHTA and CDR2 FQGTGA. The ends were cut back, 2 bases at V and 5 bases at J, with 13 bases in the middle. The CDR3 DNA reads TGTGCCAGCAGCTTACTGGGAGAGTCCCACAATGAGCAGTTCTTC. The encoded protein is CASSLLGESHNEQFF.

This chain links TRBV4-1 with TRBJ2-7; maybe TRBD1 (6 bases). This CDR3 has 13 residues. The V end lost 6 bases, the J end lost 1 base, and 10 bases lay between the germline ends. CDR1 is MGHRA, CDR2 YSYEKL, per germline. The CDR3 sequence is CASRDRMSYEQYF. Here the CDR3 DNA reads TGCGCCAGCAGAGACAGGATGTCCTACGAGCAGTACTTC.

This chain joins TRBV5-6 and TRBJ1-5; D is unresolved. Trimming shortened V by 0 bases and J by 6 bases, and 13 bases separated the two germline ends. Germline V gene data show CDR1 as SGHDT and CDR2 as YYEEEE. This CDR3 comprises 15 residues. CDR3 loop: CASSLGAPESQPQHF. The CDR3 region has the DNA TGTGCCAGCAGCTTGGGGGCTCCCGAGAGTCAGCCCCAGCATTTT.

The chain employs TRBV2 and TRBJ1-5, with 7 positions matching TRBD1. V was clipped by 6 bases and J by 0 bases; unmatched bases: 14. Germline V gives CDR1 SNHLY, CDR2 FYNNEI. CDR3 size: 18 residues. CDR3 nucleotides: TGTGCCAGCAGAGGTTCCTTGACAGGGCTTTATAGCAATCAGCCCCAGCATTTT. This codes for CASRGSLTGLYSNQPQHF.

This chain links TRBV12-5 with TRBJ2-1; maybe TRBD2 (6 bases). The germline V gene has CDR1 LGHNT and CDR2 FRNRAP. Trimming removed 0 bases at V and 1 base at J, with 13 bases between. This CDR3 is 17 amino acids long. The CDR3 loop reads CASGLVLGTGSYNEQFF. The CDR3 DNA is TGTGCTAGTGGTTTGGTATTGGGGACTGGGTCCTACAATGAGCAGTTCTTC.

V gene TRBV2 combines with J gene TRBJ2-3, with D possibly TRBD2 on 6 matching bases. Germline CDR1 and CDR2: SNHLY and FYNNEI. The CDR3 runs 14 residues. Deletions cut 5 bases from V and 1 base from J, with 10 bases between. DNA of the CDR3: TGTGCCAGCAGTTTTCCTAGCGGCACAGATACGCAGTATTTT. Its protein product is CASSFPSGTDTQYF. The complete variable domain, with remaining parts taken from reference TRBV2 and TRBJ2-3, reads EPEVTQTPSHQVTQMGQEVILRCVPISNHLYFYWYRQILGQKVEFLVSFYNNEISEKSEIFDDQFSVERPDGSNFTLKIRSTKLEDSAMYFCASSFPSGTDTQYFGPGTRLTVL.

Here the CDR3 reads CASSAYSPERGSPLHF. CDR3 nucleotides: TGTGCCAGCAGCGCGTATTCCCCAGAGCGGGGCTCACCCCTCCACTTT. The rearrangement links TRBV7-9 to TRBJ1-6, with TRBD1 as a possible D gene (5 bases). Trimming removed 5 bases at V and 10 bases at J, with 21 bases between. Germline-derived CDR1 and CDR2 are SEHNR and FQNEAQ (reference sequence). The CDR3 extends over 16 amino acids.

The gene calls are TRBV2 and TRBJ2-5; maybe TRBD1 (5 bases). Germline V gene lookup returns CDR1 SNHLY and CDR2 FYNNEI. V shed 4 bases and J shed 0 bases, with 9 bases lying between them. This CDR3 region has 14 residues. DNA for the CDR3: TGTGCCAGCAGTGGGAACAGGTACCAAGAGACCCAGTACTTC. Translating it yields CASSGNRYQETQYF.

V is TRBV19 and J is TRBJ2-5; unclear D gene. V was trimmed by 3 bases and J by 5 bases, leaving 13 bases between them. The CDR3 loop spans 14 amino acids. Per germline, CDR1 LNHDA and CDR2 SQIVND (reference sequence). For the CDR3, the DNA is TGTGCCAGTAGTATTGGCCGGTCTGCGGAGACCCAGTACTTC. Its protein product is CASSIGRSAETQYF.

The chain's CDR3 is CATSRPGDLGGYTF. The CDR3 region has the DNA TGTGCCACCAGCAGGCCAGGGGATCTGGGCGGCTACACCTTC. The chain has TRBV15 and TRBJ1-2; TRBD1 is a possible D gene (6 bases). Germline V gene sequence: CDR1 LNHNV, CDR2 YYDKDF (reference sequence). V was pared by 3 bases and J by 8 bases, with 16 bases between. CDR3 length equals 14 residues.

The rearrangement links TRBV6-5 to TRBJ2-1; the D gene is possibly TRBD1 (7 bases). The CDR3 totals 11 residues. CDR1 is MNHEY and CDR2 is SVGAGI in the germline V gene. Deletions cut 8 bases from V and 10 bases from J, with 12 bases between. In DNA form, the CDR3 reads TGTGCCAGCGGCAGGGGGGACGAGCAGTTCTTC. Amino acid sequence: CASGRGDEQFF.

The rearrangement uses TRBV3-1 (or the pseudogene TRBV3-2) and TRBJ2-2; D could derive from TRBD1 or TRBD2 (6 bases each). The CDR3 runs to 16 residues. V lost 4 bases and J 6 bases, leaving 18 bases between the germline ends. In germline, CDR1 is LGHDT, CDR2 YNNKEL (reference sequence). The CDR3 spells CASSLAGTRKAGELFF. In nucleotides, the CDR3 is TGTGCCAGCAGCCTGGCGGGGACACGGAAAGCCGGGGAGCTGTTTTTT.

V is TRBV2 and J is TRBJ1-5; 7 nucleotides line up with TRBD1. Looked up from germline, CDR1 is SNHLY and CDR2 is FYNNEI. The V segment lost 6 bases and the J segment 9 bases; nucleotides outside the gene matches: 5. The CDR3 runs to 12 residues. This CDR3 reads CASSQQGTPQHF. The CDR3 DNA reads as TGTGCCAGCAGCCAACAGGGGACGCCCCAGCATTTT.

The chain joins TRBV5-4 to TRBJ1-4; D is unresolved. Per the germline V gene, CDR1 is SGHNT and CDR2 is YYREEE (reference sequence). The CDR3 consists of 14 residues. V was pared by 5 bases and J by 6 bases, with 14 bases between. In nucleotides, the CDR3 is TGTGCCAGCAGTCCCCAGCAAAGTGATGAAAAACTGTTTTTT. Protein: CASSPQQSDEKLFF.

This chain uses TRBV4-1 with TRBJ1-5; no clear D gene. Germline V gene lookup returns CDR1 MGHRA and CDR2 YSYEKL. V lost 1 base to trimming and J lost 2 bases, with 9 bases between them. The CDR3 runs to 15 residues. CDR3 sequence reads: CASSQVSGGNQPQHF. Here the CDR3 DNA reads TGCGCCAGCAGCCAAGTATCGGGAGGCAATCAGCCCCAGCATTTT.

CDR3 region: CASSIRDRPTNYGYTF. DNA of the CDR3: TGTGCCAGTAGTATCCGGGACAGACCAACTAACTATGGCTACACCTTC. The chain joins TRBV19 to TRBJ1-2, with TRBD1 matching 7 bases. V lost 3 bases, J lost 0 bases, and 7 bases stayed unmatched. The CDR3 has 16 amino acids. CDR1 LNHDA and CDR2 SQIVND come from the germline V gene (reference sequence).

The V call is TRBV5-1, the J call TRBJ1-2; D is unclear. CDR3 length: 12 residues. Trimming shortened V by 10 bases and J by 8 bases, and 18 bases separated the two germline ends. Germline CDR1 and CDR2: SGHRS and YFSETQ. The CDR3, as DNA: TGCGCCTTACCTTGGGGTTTAGTAGGCTACACCTTC. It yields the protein CALPWGLVGYTF.

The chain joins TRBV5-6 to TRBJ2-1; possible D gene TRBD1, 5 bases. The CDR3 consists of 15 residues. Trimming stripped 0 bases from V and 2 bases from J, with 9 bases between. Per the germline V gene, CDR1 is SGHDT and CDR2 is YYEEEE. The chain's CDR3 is CASSLGQKPYNEQFF. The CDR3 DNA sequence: TGTGCCAGCAGCTTGGGACAGAAACCCTACAATGAGCAGTTCTTC. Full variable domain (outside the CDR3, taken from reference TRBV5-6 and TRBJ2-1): DAGVTQSPTHLIKTRGQQVTLRCSPKSGHDTVSWYQQALGQGPQFIFQYYEEEERQRGNFPDRFSGHQFPNYSSELNVNALLLGDSALYLCASSLGQKPYNEQFFGPGTRLTVL.